The 32 T cell receptor beta chains given below trace back to one sample, sequenced in a study of CD8+ T cells in alopecia areata. The treatment was: oral pan-JAK inhibitor, 5-10 mg twice daily. Sequencing used cDNA as its template, made by extracting RNA and reverse transcribing it. Some clones are missing from TCRdb's copy, which holds only in-frame ones; the method was immunoSEQ multiplex PCR. The table has about 150,000 clones, about three fifths seen once; the top ten hold roughly 0.99%. Material: CD4+ T cells sorted from blood, obtained at week 4, from a patient treated with tofacitinib. These receptors all come from a human donor with alopecia areata.

The chain couples TRBV14 to TRBJ1-1; TRBD1 is a possible D gene (6 bases). Germline values: CDR1 SGHDN, CDR2 FVKESK. V dropped 0 bases and J dropped 7 bases, with 12 bases sitting between them. The CDR3 is 14 residues long. CDR3: CASSQDWDKNEAFF. The CDR3 DNA reads as TGTGCCAGCAGCCAAGATTGGGACAAGAATGAAGCTTTCTTT.

This clone turned up a few times. The rearrangement joins TRBV4-2 to TRBJ2-3; 8 nucleotides align to TRBD2. Germline values: CDR1 LGHNA, CDR2 YNFKEQ. After removal of 1 base from V and 3 bases from J, the junction contained 6 bases not matched to a gene. This CDR3 has 16 amino acids. The DNA for the CDR3 is TGTGCCAGCAGCCAAGTCCGCGGGGGGCCTACAGATACGCAGTATTTT. Protein sequence: CASSQVRGGPTDTQYF.

The V and J genes are TRBV30 and TRBJ1-6; D remains unclear. The length of the CDR3 is 14 residues. V dropped 1 base and J dropped 8 bases, with 12 bases sitting between them. From germline, CDR1 is GTSNPN and CDR2 SVGIG (reference sequence). The CDR3 loop is CAWSDLTLDSPLHF. The CDR3 DNA is TGTGCCTGGAGTGACCTGACTTTGGATTCACCCCTCCACTTT.

This clone was counted only a few times. The chain has TRBV7-9 and TRBJ2-4, with D perhaps assigned TRBD1 or TRBD2 (5 bases each). Between the trimmed V and J ends, which lost 4 bases and 0 bases, there was a span of 13 bases. The germline V gene has CDR1 SEHNR and CDR2 FQNEAQ (reference sequence). This CDR3 is built from 16 residues. CDR3 coding DNA: TGTGCCAGCAGCTCCCCCAGGGAGATAGCCAAAAACATTCAGTACTTC. This codes for CASSSPREIAKNIQYF.

The CDR3 coding sequence is TGCAGTCTAAAAGGGAGCGGAAGCCAAGAGACCCAGTACTTC. Translation: CSLKGSGSQETQYF. This sequence joins TRBV29-1 and TRBJ2-5; perhaps TRBD2 as D (5 bases). CDR3 length equals 14 residues. Germline V CDR1 and CDR2: SQVTM, ANQGSEA.

The rearrangement uses TRBV29-1 and TRBJ1-1; 8 positions match TRBD1. From germline, CDR1 is SQVTM and CDR2 ANQGSEA. The CDR3 loop spans 16 amino acids. With V trimmed by 6 bases and J by 1 base, 13 bases remained unmatched. The CDR3: CSVERQGATWNTEAFF. The CDR3 bases are TGCAGCGTCGAGCGGCAGGGGGCGACTTGGAACACTGAAGCTTTCTTT. Drawing the rest from reference TRBV29-1 and TRBJ1-1, the complete variable domain is SAVISQKPSRDICQRGTSLTIQCQVDSQVTMMFWYRQQPGQSLTLIATANQGSEATYESGFVIDKFPISRPNLTFSTLTVSNMSPEDSSIYLCSVERQGATWNTEAFFGQGTRLTVV.

The chain recombines TRBV29-1 with TRBJ2-1; D is ambiguous. Trimming stripped 4 bases from V and 5 bases from J, with 18 bases between. This CDR3 region has 15 residues. In germline, CDR1 is SQVTM, CDR2 ANQGSEA. In DNA, the CDR3 is TGCAGCGTTGCTGATAGCCTCTATCGTGACAATGAGCAGTTCTTC. It is translated as CSVADSLYRDNEQFF.

This clone was recorded a few times. The J gene is TRBJ1-5, the V gene TRBV29-1; possible D gene TRBD1, 6 bases. The germline V gene encodes CDR1 SQVTM and CDR2 ANQGSEA. This CDR3 is 12 amino acids long. With 6 bases removed from V and 2 bases from J, the gap between germline ends came to 8 bases. The CDR3 here is CSVGAGNQPQHF. In nucleotides, the CDR3 is TGCAGCGTGGGGGCCGGCAATCAGCCCCAGCATTTT.

The chain has TRBV30 and TRBJ1-4; D remains unclear. The CDR3 sequence is 13 residues long. The germline gives CDR1 GTSNPN, CDR2 SVGIG (reference sequence). The V gene lost 5 bases and the J gene lost 8 bases, with 15 bases spanning the gap. Here the CDR3 reads CAWAALRQEKLFF. The CDR3 DNA sequence: TGTGCCTGGGCGGCCCTTAGGCAGGAAAAACTGTTTTTT.

Written as DNA, the CDR3 is TGCGCCAGCAGCTTGGATTGGCGGGGGGCCACCGGGGAGCTGTTTTTT. It encodes CASSLDWRGATGELFF. The genes are TRBV5-1 and TRBJ2-2, with 8 bases aligning to TRBD2. This CDR3 has 16 amino acids. Germline values: CDR1 SGHRS, CDR2 YFSETQ. Unmatched junction bases numbered 5, after V lost 0 bases and J lost 4 bases.

J is TRBJ1-5 and V is TRBV7-9; 8 bases map to TRBD1. Germline trimming cut 0 bases from V and 8 bases from J; bases unmatched to any gene: 3. Germline CDR1 and CDR2: SEHNR and FQNEAQ (reference sequence). CDR3 length: 14 residues. CDR3: CASSLADRAEPQHF. In nucleotides, the CDR3 is TGTGCCAGCAGCTTAGCGGACAGGGCTGAGCCCCAGCATTTT.

The genes are TRBV10-3 and TRBJ2-5; 10 nucleotides line up with TRBD1. The germline V gene has CDR1 ENHRY and CDR2 SYGVKD. The ends lost 6 bases at V and 3 bases at J; junction bases unmatched: 7. The CDR3 loop spans 15 amino acids. The CDR3 bases are TGTGCCATCAGCCATACCGGGACAGGGGAAGAGACCCAGTACTTC. Its translation is CAISHTGTGEETQYF.

The rearrangement links TRBV30 to TRBJ1-2, with D perhaps TRBD1 (6 bases). CDR3 length: 13 residues. Germline V gene data show CDR1 as GTSNPN and CDR2 as SVGIG (reference sequence). The V end lost 3 bases, the J end lost 7 bases, and 15 bases lay between the germline ends. This CDR3 reads CAWSLPGGGGYTF. CDR3 nucleotides: TGTGCCTGGAGCCTACCGGGGGGCGGTGGCTACACCTTC.

The J gene is TRBJ1-5, the V gene TRBV7-9, with D possibly being TRBD1 (6 bases). Trimming pared 3 bases from V and 11 bases from J, leaving 14 bases between. Germline loops: CDR1 SEHNR, CDR2 FQNEAQ (reference sequence). The CDR3 covers 13 residues. DNA for the CDR3: TGTGCCAGCAGCTTCCTCGGGGGCTGGGCCCAGCATTTT. It specifies CASSFLGGWAQHF.

This clone was observed a single time. The rearrangement uses TRBV2 and TRBJ1-2; TRBD1 matches 8 bases. CDR1 and CDR2 from the germline V gene are SNHLY and FYNNEI. After removal of 5 bases from V and 7 bases from J, the junction contained 3 bases not matched to a gene. The CDR3 is 12 amino acids. CDR3 coding DNA: TGTGCCAGCAGTTCGACAGGGGCTGGCTACACCTTC. Protein product: CASSSTGAGYTF.

The table lists this clone with a few counts. CDR3 sequence (DNA): TGTGCCTGGAGTGTTGTGGGGGCTAATTCACCCCTCCACTTT. Its translation is CAWSVVGANSPLHF. The chain uses TRBV30 and TRBJ1-6; a weak D match, TRBD1 (6 bases). The CDR3 extends over 14 amino acids. V was shortened by 0 bases and J by 6 bases, with 9 bases between the two germline ends. Germline lookup yields CDR1 GTSNPN and CDR2 SVGIG (reference sequence).

The chain has TRBV7-2 and TRBJ2-7, with 9 bases that match TRBD1. Trimming cost V 5 bases and J 5 bases; bases outside gene matches: 10. CDR3 length equals 15 residues. Germline V gene sequence: CDR1 SGHTA, CDR2 FQGNSA. In DNA form, the CDR3 reads TGTGCCAGCAGCATTAACCGGGACAGGGCCCACGAGCAGTACTTC. It specifies CASSINRDRAHEQYF.

The chain's CDR3 is CSVTPGGGGEQYF. In nucleotides, the CDR3 is TGCAGCGTGACCCCGGGGGGGGGAGGCGAGCAGTACTTC. The V and J genes are TRBV29-1 and TRBJ2-7, with 8 bases identical to TRBD2. The trim removed 6 bases at V and 6 bases at J, leaving 10 bases unmatched. Germline CDR1 is SQVTM and CDR2 is ANQGSEA. The CDR3 is 13 residues long.

Concerning this clone itself: At one end, the junction sequence differs from germline, possibly due to a read error. The chain employs TRBV7-7 and TRBJ2-7; D perhaps matches TRBD2 (5 bases). Germline V CDR1 and CDR2: SSHAT, FNYEAQ (reference sequence). The CDR3 is 16 amino acids. The CDR3 loop is CASSFIGLYLTYEQYF. As DNA, the CDR3 is TGTGCTAGCAGTTTTATCGGACTGTACCTTACCTACGAGCAGTACTTC.

This chain connects TRBV18 to TRBJ2-5; possible D gene TRBD2, 6 bases. Per germline, CDR1 KGHSH and CDR2 LQKENI. Between the trimmed V and J ends, which lost 2 bases and 6 bases, there was a span of 13 bases. The CDR3 has 14 amino acids. The CDR3 region is CASSPADRGKTQYF. Written as DNA, the CDR3 is TGTGCCAGCTCACCAGCCGACCGCGGGAAGACCCAGTACTTC.

In its sample, this clone was seen a few times. This sequence joins TRBV2 and TRBJ1-1; 7 bases align to TRBD1. CDR3 length: 14 residues. V was clipped by 5 bases and J by 1 base; unmatched bases: 4. The germline CDR1 and CDR2 sequences are SNHLY and FYNNEI. CDR3 sequence reads: CASSPDRRNTEAFF. CDR3 nucleotide sequence: TGTGCCAGCAGTCCGGACAGGAGGAACACTGAAGCTTTCTTT.

CDR3 nucleotide sequence: TGCAGCGTTCGGACAGACTTAAATGAAAAACTGTTTTTT. This sequence encodes CSVRTDLNEKLFF. V gene TRBV29-1 combines with J gene TRBJ1-4; D possibly corresponds to TRBD1 (6 bases). Germline V gives CDR1 SQVTM, CDR2 ANQGSEA. The V end was cut by 5 bases, the J end by 5 bases, with 12 bases between. CDR3 length equals 13 residues. Filled out from reference TRBV29-1 and TRBJ1-4, the complete variable domain reads SAVISQKPSRDICQRGTSLTIQCQVDSQVTMMFWYRQQPGQSLTLIATANQGSEATYESGFVIDKFPISRPNLTFSTLTVSNMSPEDSSIYLCSVRTDLNEKLFFGSGTQLSVL.

The chain carries TRBV6-5 and TRBJ2-7; D is unresolved. Germline V gene lookup returns CDR1 MNHEY and CDR2 SVGAGI. The CDR3 loop spans 13 amino acids. The germline V and J ends were trimmed by 6 bases and 3 bases, with 12 bases remaining between them. CDR3 nucleotides: TGTGCCAGCAGATCGGACGGAGACTACGAGCAGTACTTC. Residues: CASRSDGDYEQYF.

The DNA for the CDR3 is TGCGCCAGCAGCTTAAGGGACAACACCGGGGAGCTGTTTTTT. Amino acids: CASSLRDNTGELFF. V is TRBV5-1 and J is TRBJ2-2, with D possibly called TRBD1 or TRBD2 (5 bases each). Germline loops: CDR1 SGHRS, CDR2 YFSETQ. Trimming removed 2 bases at V and 2 bases at J, with 7 bases between. This CDR3 comprises 14 residues.

The gene calls are TRBV30 and TRBJ1-2; D is uncertain. Trimming stripped 2 bases from V and 4 bases from J, with 17 bases between. Germline-derived CDR1 and CDR2 are GTSNPN and SVGIG (reference sequence). This CDR3 is 15 amino acids long. The CDR3, as DNA: TGTGCCTGGAGTCCGATCCTCGGGCGGACCTATGGCTACACCTTC. Protein product: CAWSPILGRTYGYTF.

V and J are TRBV29-1 and TRBJ1-3; D is uncertain. The CDR3 is made up of 11 amino acids. V lost 6 bases and J lost 3, with 6 bases in between. The germline V gene encodes CDR1 SQVTM and CDR2 ANQGSEA. The CDR3 protein is CSVQVGNTIYF. The CDR3 DNA reads as TGCAGCGTCCAGGTTGGAAACACCATATATTTT.

This clone was seen a few times. V and J are TRBV19 and TRBJ1-1; tentative D call: TRBD1 (6 bases). The CDR3 has 19 residues. Trimming left V 4 bases short and J 1 base short, with 25 bases between. Germline CDR1 is LNHDA and CDR2 is SQIVND (reference sequence). The CDR3 DNA follows: TGTGCCAGTAGTACCCAGGGGCCGAGGTTTCGAATGGCGAACACTGAAGCTTTCTTT. Residues: CASSTQGPRFRMANTEAFF. Full variable domain (outside the CDR3, taken from reference TRBV19 and TRBJ1-1): DGGITQSPKYLFRKEGQNVTLSCEQNLNHDAMYWYRQDPGQGLRLIYYSQIVNDFQKGDIAEGYSVSREKKESFPLTVTSAQKNPTAFYLCASSTQGPRFRMANTEAFFGQGTRLTVV.

On this clone: The sample has other DNA sequences that encode this CDR3 too. The rearrangement links TRBV2 to TRBJ2-3; D perhaps matches TRBD1 (5 bases). The CDR3 is 14 residues long. From germline, CDR1 is SNHLY and CDR2 FYNNEI. Trimming removed 5 bases from V and 1 base from J, with 10 bases in between. DNA for the CDR3: TGTGCCAGCAGTCCTCCCAGGGGCACAGATACGCAGTATTTT. Translation: CASSPPRGTDTQYF.

The rearrangement joins TRBV5-6 to TRBJ2-5; D gene ambiguous. This CDR3 has 12 amino acids. CDR1 is SGHDT, CDR2 YYEEEE, per germline. V lost 6 bases and J lost 4, with 10 bases in between. CDR3 amino acids: CASTYHGETQYF. The CDR3 DNA sequence: TGTGCCAGCACTTACCACGGAGAGACCCAGTACTTC.

V usage is TRBV29-1 and J usage is TRBJ1-2; 7 bases are a match to TRBD1. After removal of 7 bases from V and 8 bases from J, the junction contained 13 bases not matched to a gene. The CDR3 consists of 13 residues. Germline lookup yields CDR1 SQVTM and CDR2 ANQGSEA. In DNA, the CDR3 is TGCAGCGCCGCACAGGGGCAATTTAAGGGCTACACCTTC. Translated, it gives CSAAQGQFKGYTF. Using reference TRBV29-1 and TRBJ1-2 for the parts outside the CDR3, the full variable domain is SAVISQKPSRDICQRGTSLTIQCQVDSQVTMMFWYRQQPGQSLTLIATANQGSEATYESGFVIDKFPISRPNLTFSTLTVSNMSPEDSSIYLCSAAQGQFKGYTFGSGTRLTVV.

In this sample, this clone turned up a few times. The gene calls are TRBV25-1 and TRBJ1-2, with TRBD1 identical over 8 bases. Germline CDR1 reads MGHDK; CDR2 reads SYGVNS. V shed 9 bases, J shed 2 bases, and the junction held 5 bases outside the gene matches. The CDR3 has 13 residues. CDR3 amino acids: CASQGQANYGYTF. The CDR3 DNA sequence: TGTGCCAGTCAGGGACAGGCGAACTATGGCTACACCTTC.

The chain recombines TRBV6-1 with TRBJ1-2; D possibly corresponds to TRBD1 (5 bases). The CDR3 has 14 amino acids. The V end was cut by 0 bases, the J end by 8 bases, with 13 bases between. The germline V gene has CDR1 MNHNS and CDR2 SASEGT. CDR3 region: CASSEAGGVYGYTF. As DNA, the CDR3 is TGTGCCAGCAGTGAAGCGGGAGGGGTATACGGCTACACCTTC.